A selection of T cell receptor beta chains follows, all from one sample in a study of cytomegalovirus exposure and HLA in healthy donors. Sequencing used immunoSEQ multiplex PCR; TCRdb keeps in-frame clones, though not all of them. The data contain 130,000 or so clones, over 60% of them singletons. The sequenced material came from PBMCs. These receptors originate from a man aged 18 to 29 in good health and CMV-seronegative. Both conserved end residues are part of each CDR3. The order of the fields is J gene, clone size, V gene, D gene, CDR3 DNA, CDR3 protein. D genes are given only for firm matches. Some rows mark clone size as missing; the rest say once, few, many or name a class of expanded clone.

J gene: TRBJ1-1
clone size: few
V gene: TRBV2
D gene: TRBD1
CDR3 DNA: TGTGCCAGCAGTTCGGCAGGGGGTGGATATGAAGCTTTCTTT
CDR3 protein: CASSSAGGGYEAFF

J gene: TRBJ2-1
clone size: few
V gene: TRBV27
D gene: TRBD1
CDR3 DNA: TGTGCCAGCAGGGAAACAGGGGACAATGAGCAGTTCTTC
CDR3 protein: CASRETGDNEQFF

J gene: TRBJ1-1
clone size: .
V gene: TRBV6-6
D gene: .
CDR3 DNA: TGTGCCAGCAGTTACGGGAGGGGGGGTAGCACTGAAGCTTTCTTT
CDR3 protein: CASSYGRGGSTEAFF

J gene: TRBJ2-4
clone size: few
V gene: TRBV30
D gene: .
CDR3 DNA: TGTGCCTGGAGTGAAATCTTCCGGGACAAAAACATTCAGTACTTC
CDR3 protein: CAWSEIFRDKNIQYF

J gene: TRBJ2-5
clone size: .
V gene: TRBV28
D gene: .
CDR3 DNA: TGTGCCAGCAGTTTATTGGGGGGATTCCAAGAGACCCAGTACTTC
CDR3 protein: CASSLLGGFQETQYF

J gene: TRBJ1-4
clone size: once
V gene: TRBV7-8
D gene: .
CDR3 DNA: TGTGCCAGCAGCTTTGGAGTTGCAACTAATGAAAAACTGTTTTTT
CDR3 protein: CASSFGVATNEKLFF

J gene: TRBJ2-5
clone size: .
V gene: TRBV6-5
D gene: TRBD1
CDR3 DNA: TGTGCCAGCAGGTTACAGGGGGTACAAGAGACCCAGTACTTC
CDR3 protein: CASRLQGVQETQYF

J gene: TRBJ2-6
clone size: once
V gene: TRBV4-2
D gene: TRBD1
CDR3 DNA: TGTGCCAGCAGCCACCGTTCCGGGACAGGGGTCTCTGGGGCCAACGTCCTGACTTTC
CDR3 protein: CASSHRSGTGVSGANVLTF

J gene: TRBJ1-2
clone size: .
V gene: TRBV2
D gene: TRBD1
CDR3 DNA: TGTGCCAGCAGACTCGGGACAGGGGGGAAGTATGGCTACACCTTC
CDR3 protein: CASRLGTGGKYGYTF

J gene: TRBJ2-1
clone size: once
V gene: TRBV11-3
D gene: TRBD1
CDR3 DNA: TGTGCCAGCAGCAAAAGACAGGGGAGGATCGATGAGCAGTTCTTC
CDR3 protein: CASSKRQGRIDEQFF

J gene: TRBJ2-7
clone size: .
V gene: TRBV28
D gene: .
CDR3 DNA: TGTGCCAGCACCGCCTCAGAGGCCGCTCGGATTTTTTACGAGCAGTACTTC
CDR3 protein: CASTASEAARIFYEQYF

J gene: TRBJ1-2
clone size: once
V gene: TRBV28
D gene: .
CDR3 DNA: TGTGCCAGCCAGGGCAGCCCCTTCTATGGCTACACCTTC
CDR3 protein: CASQGSPFYGYTF

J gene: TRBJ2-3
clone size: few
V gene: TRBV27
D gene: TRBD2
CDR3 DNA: TGTGCCAGCAGTTTATGGCTAGCGGGAACAGATACGCAGTATTTT
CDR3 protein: CASSLWLAGTDTQYF

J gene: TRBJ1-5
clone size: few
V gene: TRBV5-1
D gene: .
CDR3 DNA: TGCGCCAGCAGCTTGGGAGGACAGACGGGTCAGCCCCAGCATTTT
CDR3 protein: CASSLGGQTGQPQHF

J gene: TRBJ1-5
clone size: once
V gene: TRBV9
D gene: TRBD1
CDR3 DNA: TGTGCCAGCAGCGTGGGGGGGACAGGAGCCAATCAGCCCCAGCATTTT
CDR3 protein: CASSVGGTGANQPQHF

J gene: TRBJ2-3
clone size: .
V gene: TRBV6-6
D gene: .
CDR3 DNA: TGTGCCAGCAGCGACAGGACCAGCACAGATACGCAGTATTTT
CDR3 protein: CASSDRTSTDTQYF

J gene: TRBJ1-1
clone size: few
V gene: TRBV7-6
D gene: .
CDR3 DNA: TGTGCCAGCAGCCGAGAGGCCGAGGGGGAGAGCACTGAAGCTTTCTTT
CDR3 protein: CASSREAEGESTEAFF

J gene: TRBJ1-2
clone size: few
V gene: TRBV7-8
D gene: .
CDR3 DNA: TGTGCCAGCAGCTCCTCAACCGAGCCGGTAGGGGATGGCTACACCTTC
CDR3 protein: CASSSSTEPVGDGYTF

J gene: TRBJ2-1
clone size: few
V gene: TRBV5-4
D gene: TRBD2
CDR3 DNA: TGTGCCAGCAGCCCCCTAGCGGAGAGTTACAATGAGCAGTTCTTC
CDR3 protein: CASSPLAESYNEQFF

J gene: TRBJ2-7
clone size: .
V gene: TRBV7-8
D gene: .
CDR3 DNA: TGTGCCAGCAGCTTGGCAGGGCCCCGTGAGCAGTACTTC
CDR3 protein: CASSLAGPREQYF

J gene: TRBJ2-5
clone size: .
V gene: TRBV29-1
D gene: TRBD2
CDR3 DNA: TGCAGCGTGGCCGCGGGAGCGACAACGCAAGAGACCCAGTACTTC
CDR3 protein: CSVAAGATTQETQYF

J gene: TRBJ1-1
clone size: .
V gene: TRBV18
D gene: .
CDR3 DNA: TGTGCCAGCTCGTCTGCGGGGGCTGGAACTGAAGCTTTCTTT
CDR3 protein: CASSSAGAGTEAFF